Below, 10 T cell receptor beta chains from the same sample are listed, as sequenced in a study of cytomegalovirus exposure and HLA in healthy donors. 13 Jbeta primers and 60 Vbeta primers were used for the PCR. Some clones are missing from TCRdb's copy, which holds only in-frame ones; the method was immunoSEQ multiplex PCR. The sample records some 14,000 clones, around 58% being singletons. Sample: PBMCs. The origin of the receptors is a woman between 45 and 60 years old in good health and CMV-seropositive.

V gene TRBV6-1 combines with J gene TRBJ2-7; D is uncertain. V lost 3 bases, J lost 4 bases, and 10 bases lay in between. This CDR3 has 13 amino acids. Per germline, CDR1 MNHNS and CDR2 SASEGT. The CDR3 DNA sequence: TGTGCCAGCAGTGAGCGGAGAACTTACGAGCAGTACTTC. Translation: CASSERRTYEQYF.

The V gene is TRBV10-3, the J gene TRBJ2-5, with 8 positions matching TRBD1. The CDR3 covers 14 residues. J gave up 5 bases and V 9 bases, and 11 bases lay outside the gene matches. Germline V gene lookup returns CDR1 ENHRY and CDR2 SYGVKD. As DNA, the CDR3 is TGTGCCATATCGAGGACAGGGAGAACGGAGACCCAGTACTTC. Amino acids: CAISRTGRTETQYF.

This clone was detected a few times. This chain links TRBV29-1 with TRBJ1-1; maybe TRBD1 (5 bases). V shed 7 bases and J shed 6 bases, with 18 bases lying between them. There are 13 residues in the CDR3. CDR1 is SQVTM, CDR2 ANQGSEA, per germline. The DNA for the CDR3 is TGCAGCGCCGCGGGACTGCGGTCCGCTGAAGCTTTCTTT. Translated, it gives CSAAGLRSAEAFF.

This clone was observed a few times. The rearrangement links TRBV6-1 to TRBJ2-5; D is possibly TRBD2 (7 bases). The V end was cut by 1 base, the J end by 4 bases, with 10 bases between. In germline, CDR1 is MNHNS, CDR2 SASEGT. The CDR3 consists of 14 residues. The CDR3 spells CASSEGGGAETQYF. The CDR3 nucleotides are TGTGCCAGCAGTGAAGGGGGGGGCGCAGAGACCCAGTACTTC.

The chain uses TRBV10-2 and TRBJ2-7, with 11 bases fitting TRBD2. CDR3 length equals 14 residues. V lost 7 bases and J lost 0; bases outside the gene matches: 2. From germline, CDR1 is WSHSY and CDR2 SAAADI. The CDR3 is CASKLAGASYEQYF. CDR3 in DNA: TGCGCCAGCAAACTAGCGGGAGCCTCCTACGAGCAGTACTTC.

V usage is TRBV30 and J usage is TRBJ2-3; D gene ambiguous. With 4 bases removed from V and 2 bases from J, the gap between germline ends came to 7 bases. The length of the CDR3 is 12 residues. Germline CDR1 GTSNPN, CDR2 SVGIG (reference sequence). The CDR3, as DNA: TGTGCCTGGACTTTATCCACAGATACGCAGTATTTT. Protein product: CAWTLSTDTQYF.

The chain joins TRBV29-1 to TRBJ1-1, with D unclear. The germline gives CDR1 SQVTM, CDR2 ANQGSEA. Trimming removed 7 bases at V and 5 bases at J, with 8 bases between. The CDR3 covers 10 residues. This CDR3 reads CSASETEAFF. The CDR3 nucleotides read TGCAGCGCCTCGGAGACTGAAGCTTTCTTT.

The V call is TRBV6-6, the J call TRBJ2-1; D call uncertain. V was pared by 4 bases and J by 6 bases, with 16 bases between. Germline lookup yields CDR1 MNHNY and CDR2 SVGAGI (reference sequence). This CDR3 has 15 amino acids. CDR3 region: CASSLIEHPSNEQFF. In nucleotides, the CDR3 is TGTGCCAGCAGTTTGATTGAACACCCTTCCAATGAGCAGTTCTTC.

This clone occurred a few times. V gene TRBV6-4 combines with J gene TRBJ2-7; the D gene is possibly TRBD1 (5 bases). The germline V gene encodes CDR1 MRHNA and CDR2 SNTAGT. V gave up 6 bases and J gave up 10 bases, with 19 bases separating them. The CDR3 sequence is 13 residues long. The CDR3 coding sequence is TGTGCCAGCAGCGCCGAGGCAGGGCAGCGACAGTACTTC. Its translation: CASSAEAGQRQYF.

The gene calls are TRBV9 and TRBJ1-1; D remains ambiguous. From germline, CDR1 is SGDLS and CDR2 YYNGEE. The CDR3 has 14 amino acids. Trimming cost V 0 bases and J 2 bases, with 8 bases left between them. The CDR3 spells CASSVVAQNTEAFF. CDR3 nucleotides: TGTGCCAGCAGCGTAGTGGCACAAAACACTGAAGCTTTCTTT.